This TCR beta chain was profiled in a study of glioma-infiltrating T cells. The iRepertoire nested amplicon-rescue multiplex PCR amplified TCR alpha and beta CDR3s from RNA. TCRdb redid the calling of the multiplex PCR reads with MiXCR, one entry per CDR3 protein. The table has approximately 100,000 distinct CDR3 sequences, less than 30% seen once. There are many counts of this clonotype. CDR1 MNHNS and CDR2 SASEGT come from the germline V gene. The V gene lost 5 bases and the J gene lost 5 bases, with 10 bases spanning the gap. The CDR3 consists of 12 residues. Sequenced material: glioma tissue, nonneoplastic brain tissue, or PBMCs (not recorded which). V gene TRBV6-1 combines with J gene TRBJ2-7; D not resolved. The receptor was derived from a human donor with low-grade glioma or glioblastoma, undergoing nonglioma brain surgery, or in good health (not recorded which). CDR3 sequence reads: CASSRRPHEQYF. CDR3 DNA sequence: TGTGCCAGCAGTAGGAGACCGCACGAGCAGTACTTC.